These T cell receptor beta chains were read from a single sample in a study of blood T cell repertoires in COVID-19. TCRdb keeps only in-frame clones here, not all; method: immunoSEQ multiplex PCR. The sample contains some 250,000 clones, more than 75% of which appear only once. The sequencing sample was made of peripheral blood. The receptors derive from a woman in her thirties or forties who had recovered from COVID-19. The CDR3 runs from the conserved cysteine through the conserved F or W. A D gene is named only where the DNA matches it firmly. Clone size, where shown, is once, few, many, or a class for clones that have expanded.

j_call v_call d_call clone_size cdr3_nt cdr3_aa
TRBJ1-4 TRBV24-1 - - TGTGCCACCAGTGCCCAGGATAATGAAAAACTGTTTTTT CATSAQDNEKLFF
TRBJ1-1 TRBV9 - - TGTGCCAGCAGCGCCCGGGGGATGAACACTGAAGCTTTCTTT CASSARGMNTEAFF
TRBJ2-5 TRBV7-9 TRBD2 - TGTGCCAGCAGCCCCAGGACTAGTCTGGGGGAGACCCAGTACTTC CASSPRTSLGETQYF
TRBJ2-1 TRBV11-2 TRBD2 - TGTGCCAGCAGCCCCCCCGGGCGGGAGACCAATGAGCAGTTCTTC CASSPPGRETNEQFF
TRBJ2-1 TRBV7-9 - - TGTGCCAGCAGCTTAATTCTTGGGCCCCACAATGAGCAGTTCTTC CASSLILGPHNEQFF
TRBJ2-3 TRBV7-2 TRBD2 - TGTGCCAGCAGCCCCACCCCCGGGACTAGCGTGGCAGATACGCAGTATTTT CASSPTPGTSVADTQYF
TRBJ1-1 TRBV13 - - TGTGCCAGCACCCTACAGGGAAACACTGAAGCTTTCTTT CASTLQGNTEAFF
TRBJ2-3 TRBV6-4 - - TGTGCCAGCGGCCTGACACACACAGATACGCAGTATTTT CASGLTHTDTQYF
TRBJ1-1 TRBV24-1 - few TGTGCCACCAGCGCGGGGTCGGGGACTGAAGCTTTCTTT CATSAGSGTEAFF
TRBJ1-1 TRBV7-9 - - TGTGCCAGCAGCTTCCCGACAGGCCCTGAAGCTTTCTTT CASSFPTGPEAFF
TRBJ2-1 TRBV3-1/TRBV3-2 TRBD2 - TGTGCCAGCCGGGCGGGAGGAGGGTACAATGAGCAGTTCTTC CASRAGGGYNEQFF
TRBJ2-2 TRBV5-4 TRBD1 - TGTGCCAGCAGCCCCGGGACAGGGAGGGCCGGGGAGCTGTTTTTT CASSPGTGRAGELFF
TRBJ1-1 TRBV11-2 TRBD1 - TGTGCCAGCAGCTTAGAGGGAACAGGGGGCACTGAAGCTTTCTTT CASSLEGTGGTEAFF
TRBJ1-2 TRBV24-1 - once TGTGCCACCAGTGATTCCCAGGGTAGCTATGGCTACACCTTC CATSDSQGSYGYTF
TRBJ1-2 TRBV7-2 - once TGTGCCAGCAGCTTCTTTCGGGGGTTATTTAACTATGGCTACACCTTC CASSFFRGLFNYGYTF
TRBJ1-3 TRBV30 - - TGTGCCTGGAGCCCCGGTGTTGGTAACACCATATATTTT CAWSPGVGNTIYF